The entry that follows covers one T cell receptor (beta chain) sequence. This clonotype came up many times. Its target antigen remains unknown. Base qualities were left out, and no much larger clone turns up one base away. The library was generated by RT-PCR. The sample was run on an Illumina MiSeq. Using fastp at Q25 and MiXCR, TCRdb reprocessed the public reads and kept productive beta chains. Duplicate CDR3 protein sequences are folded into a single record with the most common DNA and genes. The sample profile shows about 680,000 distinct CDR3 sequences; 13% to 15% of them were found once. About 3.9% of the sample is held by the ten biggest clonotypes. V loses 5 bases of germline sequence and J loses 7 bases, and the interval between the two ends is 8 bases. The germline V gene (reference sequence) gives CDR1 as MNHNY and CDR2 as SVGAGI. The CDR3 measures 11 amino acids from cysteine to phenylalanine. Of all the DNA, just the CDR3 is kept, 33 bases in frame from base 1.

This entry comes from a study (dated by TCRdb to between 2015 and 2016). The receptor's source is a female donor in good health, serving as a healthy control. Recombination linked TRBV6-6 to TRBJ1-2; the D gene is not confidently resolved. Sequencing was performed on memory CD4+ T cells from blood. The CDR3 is CASSQPPGYTF. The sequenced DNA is TGTGCCAGCAGTCAGCCGCCTGGCTACACCTTC.